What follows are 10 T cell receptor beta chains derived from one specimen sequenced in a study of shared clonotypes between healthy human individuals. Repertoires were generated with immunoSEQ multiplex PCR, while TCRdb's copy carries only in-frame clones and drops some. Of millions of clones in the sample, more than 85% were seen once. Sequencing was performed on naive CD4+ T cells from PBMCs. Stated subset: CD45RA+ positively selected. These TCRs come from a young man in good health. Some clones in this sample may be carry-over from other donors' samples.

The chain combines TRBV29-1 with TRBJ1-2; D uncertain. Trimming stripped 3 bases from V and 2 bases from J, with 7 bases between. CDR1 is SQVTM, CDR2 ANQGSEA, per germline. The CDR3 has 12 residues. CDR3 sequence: CSVDGRNYGYTF. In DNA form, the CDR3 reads TGCAGCGTTGATGGCAGAAACTATGGCTACACCTTC.

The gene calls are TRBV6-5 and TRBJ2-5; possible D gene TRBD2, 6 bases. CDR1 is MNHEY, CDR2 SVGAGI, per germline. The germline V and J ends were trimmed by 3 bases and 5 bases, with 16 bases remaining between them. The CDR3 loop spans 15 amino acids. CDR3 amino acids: CASSYWQGGWETQYF. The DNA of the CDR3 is TGTGCCAGCAGTTATTGGCAGGGAGGATGGGAGACCCAGTACTTC.

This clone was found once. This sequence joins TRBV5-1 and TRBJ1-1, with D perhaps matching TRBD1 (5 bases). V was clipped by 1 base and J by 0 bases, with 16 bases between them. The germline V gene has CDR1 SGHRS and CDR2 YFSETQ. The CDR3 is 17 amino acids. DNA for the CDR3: TGCGCCAGCAGCTTGTGGGCAGGGAGTAACTTGAACACTGAAGCTTTCTTT. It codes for CASSLWAGSNLNTEAFF.

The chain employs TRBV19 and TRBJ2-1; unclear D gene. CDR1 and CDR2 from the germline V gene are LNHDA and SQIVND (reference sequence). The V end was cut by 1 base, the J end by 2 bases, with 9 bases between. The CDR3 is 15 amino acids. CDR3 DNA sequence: TGTGCCAGTAGTATAGGGGATTTCGCCTACAATGAGCAGTTCTTC. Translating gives CASSIGDFAYNEQFF.

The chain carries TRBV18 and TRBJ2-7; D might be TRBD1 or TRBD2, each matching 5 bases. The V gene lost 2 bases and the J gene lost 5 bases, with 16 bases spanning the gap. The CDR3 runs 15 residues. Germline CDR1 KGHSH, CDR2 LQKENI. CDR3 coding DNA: TGTGCCAGCTCACCAGGGCAGGGCTTCGGGAACGAGCAGTACTTC. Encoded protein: CASSPGQGFGNEQYF.

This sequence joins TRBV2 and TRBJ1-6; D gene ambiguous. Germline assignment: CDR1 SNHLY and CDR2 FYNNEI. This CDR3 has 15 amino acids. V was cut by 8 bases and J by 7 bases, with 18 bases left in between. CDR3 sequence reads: CASSGWQPENSPLHF. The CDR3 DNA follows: TGTGCCAGCTCCGGCTGGCAGCCAGAAAATTCACCCCTCCACTTT.

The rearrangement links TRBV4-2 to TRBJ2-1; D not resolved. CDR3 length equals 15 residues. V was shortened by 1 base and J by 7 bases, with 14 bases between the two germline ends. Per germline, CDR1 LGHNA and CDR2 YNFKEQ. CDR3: CASSQGFGQENEQFF. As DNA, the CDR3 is TGTGCCAGCAGCCAAGGATTCGGCCAGGAGAATGAGCAGTTCTTC.

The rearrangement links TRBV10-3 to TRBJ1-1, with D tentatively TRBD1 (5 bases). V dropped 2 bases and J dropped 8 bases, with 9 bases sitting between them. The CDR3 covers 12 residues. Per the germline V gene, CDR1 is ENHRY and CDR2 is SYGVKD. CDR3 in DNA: TGTGCCATCAGTGAGCGCCAGGGAGAAGCTTTCTTT. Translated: CAISERQGEAFF.

The CDR3 reads CASSVDSRTGGRTQYF. CDR3 sequence (DNA): TGTGCCAGCAGCGTAGATTCCCGGACAGGGGGACGGACCCAGTACTTC. The chain couples TRBV9 to TRBJ2-5; 10 bases line up with TRBD1. The V and J ends lost 0 bases and 7 bases, in that order; junction bases with no gene match: 9. Germline assignment: CDR1 SGDLS and CDR2 YYNGEE. CDR3 length: 16 amino acids. Full variable domain (rest looked up from reference TRBV9 and TRBJ2-5): DSGVTQTPKHLITATGQRVTLRCSPRSGDLSVYWYQQSLDQGLQFLIQYYNGEERAKGNILERFSAQQFPDLHSELNLSSLELGDSALYFCASSVDSRTGGRTQYFGPGTRLLVL.

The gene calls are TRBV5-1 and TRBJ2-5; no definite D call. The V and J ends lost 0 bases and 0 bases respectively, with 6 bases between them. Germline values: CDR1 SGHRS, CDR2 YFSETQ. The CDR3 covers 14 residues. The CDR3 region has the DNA TGCGCCAGCAGCTTGGAGGCAAACCAAGAGACCCAGTACTTC. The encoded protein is CASSLEANQETQYF.